This record looks at one T cell receptor beta chain sequence and its context. Assay used: immunoSEQ multiplex PCR; TCRdb lists only in-frame clones, some missing. Of 15,000 to 20,000 clones listed, over 70% are singletons. Germline V lookup: CDR1 PRHDT, CDR2 FYEKMQ (reference sequence). There are 14 residues in the CDR3. V gave up 6 bases and J gave up 8 bases, with 19 bases separating them. Blood specimens came from baseline, cycle 4 day 1, and cycle 7 day 1. These data belong to a study of OX40 agonist ivuxolimab in advanced cancers. The sample here was CD4+ or CD8+ T cells sorted from blood, taken in a trial of the OX40 agonist ivuxolimab. The chain is built from TRBV13 and TRBJ1-2; D unclear. This clonotype was sampled from an adult with an advanced solid tumor such as melanoma, head and neck, liver or kidney cancer. The CDR3 sequence is CASSEIWFIEGYTF. The CDR3, as DNA: TGTGCCAGCAGTGAAATATGGTTCATCGAGGGCTACACCTTC. Combining the CDR3 with reference TRBV13 and TRBJ1-2 gives the whole variable domain AAGVIQSPRHLIKEKRETATLKCYPIPRHDTVYWYQQGPGQDPQFLISFYEKMQSDKGSIPDRFSAQQFSDYHSELNMSSLELGDSALYFCASSEIWFIEGYTFGSGTRLTVV.